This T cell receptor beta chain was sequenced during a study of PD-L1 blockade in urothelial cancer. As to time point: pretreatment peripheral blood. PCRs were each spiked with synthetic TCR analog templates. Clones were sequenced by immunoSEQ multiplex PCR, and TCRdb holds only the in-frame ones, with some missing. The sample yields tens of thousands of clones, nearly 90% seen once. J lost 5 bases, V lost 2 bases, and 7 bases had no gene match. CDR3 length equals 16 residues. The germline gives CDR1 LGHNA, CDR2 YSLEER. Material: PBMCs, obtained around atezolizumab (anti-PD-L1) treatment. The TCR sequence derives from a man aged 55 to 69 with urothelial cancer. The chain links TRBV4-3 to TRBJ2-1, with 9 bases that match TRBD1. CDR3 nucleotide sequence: TGCGCCAGCAGCCAAACCTCGGGACAGGGTCACAATGAGCAGTTCTTC. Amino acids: CASSQTSGQGHNEQFF.